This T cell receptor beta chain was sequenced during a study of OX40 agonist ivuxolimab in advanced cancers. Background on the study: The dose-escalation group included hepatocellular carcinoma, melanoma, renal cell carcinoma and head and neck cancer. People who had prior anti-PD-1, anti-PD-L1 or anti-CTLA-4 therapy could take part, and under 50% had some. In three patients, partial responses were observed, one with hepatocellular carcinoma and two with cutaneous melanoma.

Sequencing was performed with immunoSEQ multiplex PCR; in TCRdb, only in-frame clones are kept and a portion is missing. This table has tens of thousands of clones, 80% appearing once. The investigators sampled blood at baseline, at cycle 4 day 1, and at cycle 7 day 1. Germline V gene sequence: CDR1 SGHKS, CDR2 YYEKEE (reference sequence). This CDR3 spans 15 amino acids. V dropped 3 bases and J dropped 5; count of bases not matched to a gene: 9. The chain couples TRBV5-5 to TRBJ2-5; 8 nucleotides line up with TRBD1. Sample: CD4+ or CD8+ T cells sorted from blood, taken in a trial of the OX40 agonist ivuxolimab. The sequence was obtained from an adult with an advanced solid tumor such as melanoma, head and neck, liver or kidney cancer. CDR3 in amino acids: CASSSNSGGVETQYF. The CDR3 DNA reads TGTGCCAGCAGCTCGAATTCAGGGGGCGTGGAGACCCAGTACTTC. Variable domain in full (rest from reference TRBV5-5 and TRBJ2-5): DAGVTQSPTHLIKTRGQQVTLRCSPISGHKSVSWYQQVLGQGPQFIFQYYEKEERGRGNFPDRFSARQFPNYSSELNVNALLLGDSALYLCASSSNSGGVETQYFGPGTRLLVL.